This T cell receptor (beta chain) stems from a study of T cell responses to AZD1222 COVID-19 vaccine. Study-level results: The breadth and depth of Spike-specific TCRs increased once two AZD1222 doses had been given.

Repertoires were generated with immunoSEQ multiplex PCR, while TCRdb's copy carries only in-frame clones and drops some. This sample has 75,000 to 100,000 clones, with 85% to 90% found just once. V lost 3 bases to trimming and J lost 11 bases; unmatched junction nucleotides: 3. The length of the CDR3 is 12 residues. Germline CDR1 SGDLS, CDR2 YYNGEE. A remark on this clone: Its antigen is unidentified.

The sequenced sample was peripheral blood, obtained on day 0 of AZD1222 vaccination. This TCR came from an adult in good health. The V gene is TRBV9, the J gene TRBJ2-1; 9 bases match TRBD1. Written as DNA, the CDR3 is TGTGCCAGCAGCGGGACAGGGGTCAAGCAGTTCTTC. It specifies CASSGTGVKQFF.